This T cell receptor beta chain was sequenced for a study of graft-versus-host responses after intestinal transplantation. As for the study in general: Transplants were multivisceral, liver-intestinal, or isolated intestinal.

Measured with immunoSEQ multiplex PCR; TCRdb has only the in-frame clones, and not every one. The top ten clones hold 3% to 3.5% of a sample with about 120,000 clones, about 95% of them seen once. This CDR3 contains 15 residues. The V gene's germline CDR1 is ENHRY and CDR2 SYGVKD. V was clipped by 3 bases and J by 2 bases; unmatched bases: 1. In regard to this clone: Its matching antigen is unknown.

This receptor was identified in a human donor who received an intestinal transplant. This chain connects TRBV10-3 to TRBJ1-3; 10 bases agree with TRBD1. The starting material was unstimulated CD8+ T cells sorted from spleen or lymph node cells, obtained before intestinal transplant. As DNA, the CDR3 is TGTGCCATCAGTGATGACAGGGGGCCTGGAAACACCATATATTTT. Translating it yields CAISDDRGPGNTIYF.